One TCR beta chain is described in this entry. Its antigen is still unknown. This sample is part of a study of shared clonotypes between healthy human individuals. Study-wide results and caveats: Expectations were that clonotype sharing among donors would be affected by sequencing depth.

Losses at the gene ends were 4 bases for V and 0 bases for J; bases not matched to a gene: 4. Germline-derived CDR1 and CDR2 are MDHEN and SYDVKM. This CDR3 has 16 amino acids. Clones were sequenced by immunoSEQ multiplex PCR, and TCRdb holds only the in-frame ones, with some missing. The data contain about 2.4 million clones, over 85% of them singletons. The source material was naive CD4+ T cells from PBMCs. Regarding subset: CD45RA+ positively selected. The chain carries TRBV28 and TRBJ2-7; 12 bases fit TRBD2. The receptor was derived from a man aged 18-30 years in good health. Some clones in this sample may be carry-over from other donors' samples. CDR3 loop: CASSSRTSGNSYEQYF. The CDR3 DNA reads as TGTGCCAGCAGTTCAAGGACTAGCGGGAACTCCTACGAGCAGTACTTC.